The clone carrying this T cell receptor (beta chain) was picked up a small number of times. Antigen specificity is unknown. Trimming removed 1 base from V and 4 bases from J, with 11 bases in between. The germline V gene has CDR1 SGDLS and CDR2 YYNGEE. This CDR3 contains 15 residues. This entry is derived from a study of cytomegalovirus exposure and HLA in healthy donors. Amplification used 60 Vbeta primers and 13 Jbeta primers. Sequencing was performed with immunoSEQ multiplex PCR; in TCRdb, only in-frame clones are kept and a portion is missing. The sample holds roughly 140,000 clones, around 65% seen once. Regarding the study as a whole: With high specificity and sensitivity, the classifier reportedly diagnosed cytomegalovirus status. What a later analysis reportedly showed was that an Asian-associated ancestry cluster had fewer N-insertions than the approximately 670-donor mean. Judged likely to be a sequencing artifact was a cluster of highly shared sequence variants.

The J gene is TRBJ2-2, the V gene TRBV9; D possibly corresponds to TRBD2 (6 bases). The origin of this receptor is a woman in her twenties or thirties in good health and CMV-seropositive. The sequencing sample was made of PBMCs. The CDR3 is CASSVLAYTTGELFF. CDR3 nucleotides: TGTGCCAGCAGCGTACTAGCGTACACCACCGGGGAGCTGTTTTTT. Full variable domain (missing parts from reference TRBV9 and TRBJ2-2): DSGVTQTPKHLITATGQRVTLRCSPRSGDLSVYWYQQSLDQGLQFLIQYYNGEERAKGNILERFSAQQFPDLHSELNLSSLELGDSALYFCASSVLAYTTGELFFGEGSRLTVL.